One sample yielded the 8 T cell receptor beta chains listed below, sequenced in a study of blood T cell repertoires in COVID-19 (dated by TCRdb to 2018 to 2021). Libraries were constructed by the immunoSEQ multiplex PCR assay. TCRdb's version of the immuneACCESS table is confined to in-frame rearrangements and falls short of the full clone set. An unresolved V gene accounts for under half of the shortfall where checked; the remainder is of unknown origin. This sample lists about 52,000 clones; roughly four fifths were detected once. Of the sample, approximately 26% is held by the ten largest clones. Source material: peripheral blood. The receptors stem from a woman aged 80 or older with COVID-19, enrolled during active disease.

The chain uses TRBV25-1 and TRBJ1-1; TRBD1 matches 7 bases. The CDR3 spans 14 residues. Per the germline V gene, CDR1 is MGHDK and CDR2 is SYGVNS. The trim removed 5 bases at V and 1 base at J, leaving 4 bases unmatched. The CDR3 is CASSKQGSNTEAFF. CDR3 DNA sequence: TGTGCCAGCAGTAAACAGGGGTCGAACACTGAAGCTTTCTTT. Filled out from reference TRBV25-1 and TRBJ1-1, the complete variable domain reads EADIYQTPRYLVIGTGKKITLECSQTMGHDKMYWYQQDPGMELHLIHYSYGVNSTEKGDLSSESTVSRIRTEHFPLTLESARPSHTSQYLCASSKQGSNTEAFFGQGTRLTVV.

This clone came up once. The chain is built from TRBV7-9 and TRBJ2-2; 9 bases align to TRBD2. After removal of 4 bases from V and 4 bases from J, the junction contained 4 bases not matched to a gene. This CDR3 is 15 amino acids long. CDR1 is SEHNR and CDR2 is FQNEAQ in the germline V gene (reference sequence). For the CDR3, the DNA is TGTGCCAGCAGCTACGGGACTAGCTTCACCGGGGAGCTGTTTTTT. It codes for CASSYGTSFTGELFF.

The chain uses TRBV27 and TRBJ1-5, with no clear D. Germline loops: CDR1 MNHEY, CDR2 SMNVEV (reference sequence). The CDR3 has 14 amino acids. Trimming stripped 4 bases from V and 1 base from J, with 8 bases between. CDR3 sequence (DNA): TGTGCCAGCAGTTCCAGAGCGAGCAATCAGCCCCAGCATTTT. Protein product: CASSSRASNQPQHF.

CDR3 DNA: TGTGCCAGCAGCCCCTTCCTGGGAGGTACTGAAGCTTTCTTT. It specifies CASSPFLGGTEAFF. The chain joins TRBV11-2 to TRBJ1-1, with D unclear. Germline V gives CDR1 SGHAT, CDR2 FQNNGV. Trimming left V 5 bases short and J 5 bases short, with 15 bases between. The CDR3 extends over 14 amino acids.

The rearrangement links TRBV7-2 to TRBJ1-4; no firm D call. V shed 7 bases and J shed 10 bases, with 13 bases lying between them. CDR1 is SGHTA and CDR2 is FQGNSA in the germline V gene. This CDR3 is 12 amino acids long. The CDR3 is CASTTRSGKLFF. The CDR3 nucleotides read TGTGCCAGCACTACTCGGAGTGGAAAACTGTTTTTT.

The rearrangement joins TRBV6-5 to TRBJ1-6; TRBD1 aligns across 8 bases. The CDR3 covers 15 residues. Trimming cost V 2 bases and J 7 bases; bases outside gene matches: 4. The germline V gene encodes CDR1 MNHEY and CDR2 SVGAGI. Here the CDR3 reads CASSYHGQGNSPLHF. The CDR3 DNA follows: TGTGCCAGCAGTTACCACGGACAGGGAAATTCACCCCTCCACTTT.

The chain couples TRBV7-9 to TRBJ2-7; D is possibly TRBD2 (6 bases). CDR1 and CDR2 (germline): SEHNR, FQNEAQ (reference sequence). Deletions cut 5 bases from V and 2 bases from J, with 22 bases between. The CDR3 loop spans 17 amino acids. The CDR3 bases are TGTGCCAGCAGCCAGGGTGGCGCGGGGAAAGACCCCTACGAGCAGTACTTC. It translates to CASSQGGAGKDPYEQYF.

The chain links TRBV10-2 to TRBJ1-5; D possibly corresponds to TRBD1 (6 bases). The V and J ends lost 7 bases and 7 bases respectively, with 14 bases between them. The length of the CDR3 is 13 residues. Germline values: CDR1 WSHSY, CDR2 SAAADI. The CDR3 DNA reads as TGCGCCAGCACCACGACGCAGGGGCAGCCCCAGCATTTT. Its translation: CASTTTQGQPQHF.